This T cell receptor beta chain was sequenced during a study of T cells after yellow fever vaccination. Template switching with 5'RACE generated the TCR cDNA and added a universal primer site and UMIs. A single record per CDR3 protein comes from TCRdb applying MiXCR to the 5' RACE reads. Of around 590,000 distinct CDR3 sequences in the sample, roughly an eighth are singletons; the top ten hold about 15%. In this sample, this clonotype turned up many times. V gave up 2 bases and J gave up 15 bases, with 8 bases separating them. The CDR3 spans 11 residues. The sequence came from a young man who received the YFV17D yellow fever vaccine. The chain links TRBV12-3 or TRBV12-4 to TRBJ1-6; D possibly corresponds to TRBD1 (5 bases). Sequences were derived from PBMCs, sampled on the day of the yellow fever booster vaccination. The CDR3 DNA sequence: TGTGCCAGCAGTTTACAGAGGGGCCTCCACTTT. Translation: CASSLQRGLHF.